The 26 T cell receptor beta chains presented below share a single source sample, sequenced in a study of cytomegalovirus exposure and HLA in healthy donors. Primers included in the PCR were 60 Vbeta and 13 Jbeta primers. TCRdb keeps only in-frame clones here, not all; method: immunoSEQ multiplex PCR. Of more than 70,000 clones listed, 70% were seen once; the top ten hold roughly 10%. Sequences were obtained from PBMCs. The origin of the receptors is a woman aged 45-65 years in good health and CMV-seropositive.

A single count supports this clone. The V and J genes are TRBV6-6 and TRBJ2-5; 13 nucleotides match TRBD2. Germline V CDR1 and CDR2: MNHNY, SVGAGI (reference sequence). This CDR3 has 16 amino acids. V shed 5 bases, J shed 2 bases, and the junction held 5 bases outside the gene matches. CDR3 coding DNA: TGTGCCAGCAGTAACCGACTAGCGGGGGGACAAGAGACCCAGTACTTC. Protein: CASSNRLAGGQETQYF.

This clone has a handful of counts. The genes are TRBV4-1 and TRBJ2-2; 8 bases are a match to TRBD2. The germline V gene has CDR1 MGHRA and CDR2 YSYEKL. The V gene end was trimmed by 5 bases and the J gene end by 6 bases; junction bases not matched to a gene: 8. The CDR3 consists of 15 residues. DNA for the CDR3: TGCGCCAGCAGCTTCCGATCGGGGGGGGCCGGGGAGCTGTTTTTT. This translates into CASSFRSGGAGELFF.

This sequence joins TRBV7-8 and TRBJ2-1; 8 bases are shared with TRBD1. Losses at the gene ends were 6 bases for V and 10 bases for J; bases not matched to a gene: 5. The CDR3 runs to 12 residues. Germline CDR1 and CDR2: SGHVS and FQNEAQ. This chain's CDR3 is CASRDRVDEQFF. CDR3 bases: TGTGCCAGCAGGGACAGGGTAGACGAGCAGTTCTTC.

The chain carries TRBV5-6 and TRBJ2-7; the match to TRBD2 covers 10 bases. Looked up from germline, CDR1 is SGHDT and CDR2 is YYEEEE. The CDR3 is 15 amino acids. V shed 0 bases, J shed 6 bases, and the junction held 6 bases outside the gene matches. The CDR3 protein is CASSLGGAGGLEQYF. The CDR3 bases are TGTGCCAGCAGCTTGGGCGGAGCGGGAGGGCTCGAGCAGTACTTC.

The chain recombines TRBV30 with TRBJ1-4; 7 bases line up with TRBD1. The CDR3 runs to 14 residues. V lost 0 bases and J lost 7; bases outside the gene matches: 5. Germline CDR1 reads GTSNPN; CDR2 reads SVGIG (reference sequence). The CDR3 here is CAWSVAGGTEKLFF. CDR3 sequence (DNA): TGTGCCTGGAGTGTCGCAGGGGGAACTGAAAAACTGTTTTTT.

The chain couples TRBV19 to TRBJ2-1, with TRBD1 identical over 10 bases. Trimming took 5 bases from V and 8 from J; bases not matched to a gene: 12. There are 16 residues in the CDR3. Germline lookup yields CDR1 LNHDA and CDR2 SQIVND (reference sequence). As DNA, the CDR3 is TGTGCCAGTAGTGCCCCACCGGGACAGGGGAGTGATGAGCAGTTCTTC. Translated: CASSAPPGQGSDEQFF.

This clone was recorded only once. J is TRBJ1-4 and V is TRBV30, with 9 positions matching TRBD1. CDR1 and CDR2 from the germline V gene are GTSNPN and SVGIG (reference sequence). V shed 4 bases, J shed 7 bases, and the junction held 4 bases outside the gene matches. CDR3 length: 13 amino acids. The CDR3 DNA follows: TGTGCCTGGACGGGACAGGGAGGTGAAAAACTGTTTTTT. It specifies CAWTGQGGEKLFF.

This clone was observed a few times. V and J are TRBV7-2 and TRBJ2-7; no definite D call. Germline CDR1 SGHTA, CDR2 FQGNSA. V lost 2 bases, J lost 2 bases, and 7 bases lay in between. The CDR3 consists of 13 residues. This CDR3 is CASSLIETYEQYF. In DNA, the CDR3 is TGTGCCAGCAGCTTAATTGAGACCTACGAGCAGTACTTC.

The chain couples TRBV5-5 to TRBJ2-5; TRBD2 matches at 9 bases. CDR1 is SGHKS, CDR2 YYEKEE, per germline (reference sequence). V gave up 4 bases and J gave up 1 base; unmatched junction bases: 11. CDR3 length: 17 amino acids. The CDR3: CASSRRSAGGLQETQYF. DNA of the CDR3: TGTGCCAGCAGCCGAAGGTCAGCGGGAGGACTCCAAGAGACCCAGTACTTC. Supplemented by reference TRBV5-5 and TRBJ2-5, the full variable domain reads DAGVTQSPTHLIKTRGQQVTLRCSPISGHKSVSWYQQVLGQGPQFIFQYYEKEERGRGNFPDRFSARQFPNYSSELNVNALLLGDSALYLCASSRRSAGGLQETQYFGPGTRLLVL.

This clone has just one count. V is TRBV5-1 and J is TRBJ1-6; perhaps TRBD1 as D (6 bases). The CDR3 covers 14 residues. Trimming cost V 4 bases and J 8 bases, with 13 bases left between them. Germline V lookup: CDR1 SGHRS, CDR2 YFSETQ. The DNA for the CDR3 is TGCGCCAGCAGCGAACAGGGTTTGTATTCACCCCTCCACTTT. Protein sequence: CASSEQGLYSPLHF.

Only a few counts were recorded for this clone. Other DNA sequences of this sample code for an identical CDR3. The genes are TRBV11-2 and TRBJ2-7; 7 nucleotides line up with TRBD1. Germline V gene lookup returns CDR1 SGHAT and CDR2 FQNNGV. This CDR3 comprises 14 residues. Losses at the gene ends were 5 bases for V and 2 bases for J; bases not matched to a gene: 6. CDR3 sequence reads: CASSTRDSPYEQYF. The CDR3 region has the DNA TGTGCCAGCAGCACCCGGGACAGCCCCTACGAGCAGTACTTC.

This chain uses TRBV2 with TRBJ2-3; 10 nucleotides line up with TRBD2. V lost 2 bases and J lost 3; bases outside the gene matches: 2. The germline V gene encodes CDR1 SNHLY and CDR2 FYNNEI. This CDR3 comprises 15 residues. CDR3 region: CASSELAGETDTQYF. CDR3 coding DNA: TGTGCCAGCAGTGAACTAGCGGGAGAAACAGATACGCAGTATTTT. The complete variable domain, with remaining parts taken from reference TRBV2 and TRBJ2-3, reads EPEVTQTPSHQVTQMGQEVILRCVPISNHLYFYWYRQILGQKVEFLVSFYNNEISEKSEIFDDQFSVERPDGSNFTLKIRSTKLEDSAMYFCASSELAGETDTQYFGPGTRLTVL.

The chain uses TRBV6-5 and TRBJ2-7; maybe TRBD1 (6 bases). Trimming shortened V by 0 bases and J by 2 bases, and 8 bases separated the two germline ends. Germline V lookup: CDR1 MNHEY, CDR2 SVGAGI. The CDR3 runs to 14 residues. In DNA, the CDR3 is TGTGCCAGCAGTTACTCGACAGGCCCCTACGAGCAGTACTTC. It yields the protein CASSYSTGPYEQYF.

The genes are TRBV28 and TRBJ2-2, with a possible D match to TRBD2 (6 bases). Germline CDR1 MDHEN, CDR2 SYDVKM. V lost 3 bases, J lost 4 bases, and 12 bases lay in between. The CDR3 sequence is 15 residues long. Written as DNA, the CDR3 is TGTGCCAGCAGTTTTTACCAGGGAGGCACCGGGGAGCTGTTTTTT. It encodes CASSFYQGGTGELFF.

J is TRBJ2-3 and V is TRBV19; 11 bases are shared with TRBD1. The ends lost 5 bases at V and 1 base at J; junction bases unmatched: 5. This CDR3 contains 16 residues. Germline V gene lookup returns CDR1 LNHDA and CDR2 SQIVND (reference sequence). This CDR3 is CASSATDRGRTDTQYF. Written as DNA, the CDR3 is TGTGCCAGTAGTGCGACGGACAGGGGGCGCACAGATACGCAGTATTTT.

The V and J genes are TRBV7-2 and TRBJ1-5; maybe TRBD1 (5 bases). Germline V gene data show CDR1 as SGHTA and CDR2 as FQGNSA. Deletions cut 1 base from V and 2 bases from J, with 18 bases between. The length of the CDR3 is 18 residues. CDR3 sequence reads: CASSLVGGGRGGNQPQHF. The CDR3 DNA sequence: TGTGCCAGCAGCTTAGTGGGGGGTGGGAGAGGTGGCAATCAGCCCCAGCATTTT.

In this sample, this clone turned up a few times. CDR3 loop: CASSIGGGPLHF. CDR3 DNA sequence: TGTGCCAGTAGTATCGGCGGGGGACCCCTCCACTTT. This chain links TRBV19 with TRBJ1-6; weak D call: TRBD1 (5 bases). CDR3 length: 12 amino acids. Trimming stripped 3 bases from V and 12 bases from J, with 9 bases between. The germline V gene encodes CDR1 LNHDA and CDR2 SQIVND (reference sequence). The entire variable domain, with the rest obtained from reference TRBV19 and TRBJ1-6, is as follows: DGGITQSPKYLFRKEGQNVTLSCEQNLNHDAMYWYRQDPGQGLRLIYYSQIVNDFQKGDIAEGYSVSREKKESFPLTVTSAQKNPTAFYLCASSIGGGPLHFGNGTRLTVT.

The chain couples TRBV11-2 to TRBJ2-7, with TRBD2 matching over 7 bases. This CDR3 comprises 14 residues. Germline CDR1 is SGHAT and CDR2 is FQNNGV. V was clipped by 5 bases and J by 3 bases; unmatched bases: 7. The CDR3 is CASSHWGGVYEQYF. Written as DNA, the CDR3 is TGTGCCAGCAGCCATTGGGGGGGGGTCTACGAGCAGTACTTC.

This clone appeared a single time. CDR3 sequence (DNA): TGTGCCAGCAGCTTAGTTGGCGCGGGGGACTCCTACGAGCAGTACTTC. It encodes CASSLVGAGDSYEQYF. The J gene is TRBJ2-7, the V gene TRBV7-9; 7 bases are a match to TRBD2. This CDR3 region has 16 residues. CDR1 SEHNR and CDR2 FQNEAQ come from the germline V gene (reference sequence). Trimming removed 1 base from V and 0 bases from J; junction bases left unmatched: 6.

This chain joins TRBV7-6 and TRBJ2-6; D gene ambiguous. The germline V gene has CDR1 SGHVS and CDR2 FNYEAQ. V gave up 3 bases and J gave up 0 bases, with 3 bases separating them. CDR3 length: 14 amino acids. CDR3 bases: TGTGCCAGCAGCTTCTACTCTGGGGCCAACGTCCTGACTTTC. Its protein is CASSFYSGANVLTF.

The CDR3 sequence: CASSFYAQGGSNQPQHF. CDR3 DNA: TGTGCCAGCAGCTTCTATGCCCAGGGGGGAAGCAATCAGCCCCAGCATTTT. The rearrangement uses TRBV7-8 and TRBJ1-5; 7 bases align to TRBD1. The CDR3 length is 17 residues. After removal of 3 bases from V and 1 base from J, the junction contained 9 bases not matched to a gene. Germline CDR1 reads SGHVS; CDR2 reads FQNEAQ.

The V call is TRBV13, the J call TRBJ2-7; D might be TRBD2 (6 bases). V lost 5 bases to trimming and J lost 2 bases, with 13 bases between them. The CDR3 extends over 14 amino acids. Germline CDR1 and CDR2: PRHDT and FYEKMQ (reference sequence). This CDR3 reads CASSLGTRTYEQYF. The DNA of the CDR3 is TGTGCCAGCAGCCTCGGGACTCGAACCTACGAGCAGTACTTC.

Details on this clone: The same CDR3 also results from other DNA sequences found in this sample. The chain uses TRBV28 and TRBJ2-3, with D maybe TRBD1 (5 bases). The CDR3 runs 15 residues. Trimming took 1 base from V and 1 from J, leaving 9 bases between them. Germline V gene data show CDR1 as MDHEN and CDR2 as SYDVKM. In nucleotides, the CDR3 is TGTGCCAGCAGTTTATCCAGGGCGGGCACAGATACGCAGTATTTT. It codes for CASSLSRAGTDTQYF.

This chain uses TRBV6-5 with TRBJ2-5; a weak D match, TRBD2 (5 bases). The DNA end favors TRBJ2-7, so the J call may be wrong. CDR3 size: 15 residues. CDR1 is MNHEY, CDR2 SVGAGI, per germline. This chain's CDR3 is CASSYSNRGDYEQYF. The CDR3 coding sequence is TGTGCCAGCAGTTACAGCAACCGGGGTGACTACGAGCAGTACTTC.

This sequence joins TRBV27 and TRBJ2-1, with TRBD1 as a possible D gene (5 bases). With 7 bases removed from V and 2 bases from J, the gap between germline ends came to 9 bases. This CDR3 has 13 amino acids. Germline V gene data show CDR1 as MNHEY and CDR2 as SMNVEV (reference sequence). CDR3 in amino acids: CASKGVPYNEQFF. The CDR3 bases are TGTGCCAGCAAAGGGGTCCCCTACAATGAGCAGTTCTTC.

CDR3 sequence reads: CASSLVRGELFF. CDR3 nucleotides: TGTGCCAGCAGTCTAGTCCGGGGGGAGCTGTTTTTT. The rearrangement links TRBV28 to TRBJ2-2; D ambiguous. Germline-derived CDR1 and CDR2 are MDHEN and SYDVKM. The CDR3 is 12 amino acids. V lost 5 bases to trimming and J lost 8 bases, with 9 bases between them.